This entry is about one T cell receptor (beta chain). Germline CDR1 reads SGHVT; CDR2 reads SQSDAQ. Trimming removed 1 base from V and 1 base from J; junction bases left unmatched: 2. The CDR3 runs 16 residues. TCRdb's table, derived via immunoSEQ multiplex PCR, lists solely in-frame clones and lacks some. The sample has some 40,000 clones, about 91% seen once; the top ten hold about 0.8%. The data stem from a study of T cell changes during pregnancy in multiple sclerosis. The rearrangement joins TRBV7-4 to TRBJ2-3, with 10 bases identical to TRBD2. The TCR comes from a female donor with multiple sclerosis, enrolled in a pregnancy study. Specimen: CD4+ T cells from peripheral blood mononuclear cells, collected in the third trimester of pregnancy. The CDR3, as DNA: TGTGCCAGCAGCTTAGACGGGACTAGCGGCACAGATACGCAGTATTTT. Its translation: CASSLDGTSGTDTQYF.